Each of the 8 T cell receptor beta chains below was sequenced from the same sample in a study of control samples from healthy donors and cancer patients. The assay was immunoSEQ multiplex PCR, and TCRdb's table has in-frame clones only and misses some. Of roughly 190,000 clones detected, over 80% appear once; the ten largest clones hold 1.5% to 2%. Sequenced: blood. The receptor source for this set is a man aged 25-40 years in good health.

This clone is judged medium-sized (0.01 to 0.1%). The V call is TRBV27, the J call TRBJ2-2; D call uncertain. This CDR3 is built from 13 residues. Trimming pared 3 bases from V and 4 bases from J, leaving 6 bases between. Germline CDR1 reads MNHEY; CDR2 reads SMNVEV (reference sequence). CDR3 DNA: TGTGCCAGCAGTTTTAGTTTCACCGGGGAGCTGTTTTTT. This sequence encodes CASSFSFTGELFF.

The J gene is TRBJ2-7, the V gene TRBV30, with D perhaps TRBD2 (5 bases). V lost 3 bases, J lost 2 bases, and 11 bases lay in between. Germline V gives CDR1 GTSNPN, CDR2 SVGIG (reference sequence). The CDR3 is 13 residues long. The CDR3 DNA reads as TGTGCCTGGAGGAACCCGGGGACCTACGAGCAGTACTTC. Its translation: CAWRNPGTYEQYF.

The rearrangement joins TRBV6-4 to TRBJ2-1; the D gene is possibly TRBD1 (5 bases). Trimming pared 0 bases from V and 6 bases from J, leaving 12 bases between. Germline V gives CDR1 MRHNA, CDR2 SNTAGT. CDR3 size: 15 residues. As DNA, the CDR3 is TGTGCCAGCAGTGACTCTGCGCAGGGAATCAATGAGCAGTTCTTC. Its translation is CASSDSAQGINEQFF.

The count of this clone is one. The chain is built from TRBV19 and TRBJ2-1, with 7 bases aligning to TRBD2. Trimming removed 6 bases from V and 0 bases from J; junction bases left unmatched: 5. The CDR3 runs to 15 residues. From germline, CDR1 is LNHDA and CDR2 SQIVND (reference sequence). The CDR3 protein is CASSLAGRSYNEQFF. DNA of the CDR3: TGTGCCAGTAGCTTAGCGGGTCGCTCCTACAATGAGCAGTTCTTC.

The CDR3 sequence is CASSFGTTDEQYF. CDR3 nucleotide sequence: TGCGCCAGCAGCTTTGGGACAACTGACGAGCAGTACTTC. The chain combines TRBV5-1 with TRBJ2-7, with TRBD1 as a possible D gene (6 bases). Looked up from germline, CDR1 is SGHRS and CDR2 is YFSETQ. There are 13 residues in the CDR3. V lost 2 bases and J 5 bases, leaving 11 bases between the germline ends.

The rearrangement uses TRBV19 and TRBJ2-3; tentative D call: TRBD2 (5 bases). V was pared by 5 bases and J by 1 base, with 19 bases between. The germline V gene has CDR1 LNHDA and CDR2 SQIVND (reference sequence). The CDR3 extends over 17 amino acids. CDR3 amino acids: CASSAGPLGLGTDTQYF. CDR3 in DNA: TGTGCCAGTAGTGCCGGGCCCCTTGGACTCGGCACAGATACGCAGTATTTT.

J is TRBJ1-2 and V is TRBV15; the D is unclear. Looked up from germline, CDR1 is LNHNV and CDR2 is YYDKDF (reference sequence). Trimming left V 2 bases short and J 8 bases short, with 9 bases between. The CDR3 sequence is 12 residues long. The CDR3 DNA follows: TGTGCCACCAGCAGATCCGGATTCGGCTACACCTTC. Its translation: CATSRSGFGYTF.

The count of this clone is one. This chain joins TRBV25-1 and TRBJ2-3, with a possible D match to TRBD2 (5 bases). V lost 9 bases and J 1 base, leaving 17 bases between the germline ends. From germline, CDR1 is MGHDK and CDR2 SYGVNS. This CDR3 is 15 amino acids long. The CDR3 sequence: CASQRSGIGTDTQYF. The CDR3 DNA is TGTGCCAGTCAGCGATCGGGGATCGGCACAGATACGCAGTATTTT. Full variable domain (rest looked up from reference TRBV25-1 and TRBJ2-3): EADIYQTPRYLVIGTGKKITLECSQTMGHDKMYWYQQDPGMELHLIHYSYGVNSTEKGDLSSESTVSRIRTEHFPLTLESARPSHTSQYLCASQRSGIGTDTQYFGPGTRLTVL.